The 9 T cell receptor beta chains given below trace back to one sample, sequenced in a study of monozygotic twins with inflammatory bowel disease. From the 5' RACE reads, TCRdb lists one entry per CDR3 protein and no DNA. The data show approximately 330,000 distinct CDR3 sequences, and the top ten clones hold approximately 2%. The sequenced sample was blood. The receptors originated from a human donor with ulcerative colitis or Crohn's disease, or a healthy co-twin of an affected twin (not recorded which).

The chain recombines TRBV7-9 with TRBJ2-7; TCRdb calls TRBD1, which cannot be checked without DNA. The CDR3 runs to 13 residues. In germline, CDR1 is SEHNR, CDR2 FQNEAQ (reference sequence). Here the CDR3 reads CASSSLQGAEQYF.

This chain links TRBV29-1 with TRBJ2-1; TCRdb lists TRBD2, though no DNA is available to test this call. The CDR3 covers 12 residues. Germline CDR1 reads SQVTM; CDR2 reads ANQGSEA. CDR3 loop: CSGLIGLDEQFF.

The chain recombines TRBV5-1 with TRBJ1-5. The CDR3 is 14 amino acids. Germline V gives CDR1 SGHRS, CDR2 YFSETQ. CDR3: CASSFDGSNQPQHF. Full variable domain (outside the CDR3, taken from reference TRBV5-1 and TRBJ1-5): KAGVTQTPRYLIKTRGQQVTLSCSPISGHRSVSWYQQTPGQGLQFLFEYFSETQRNKGNFPGRFSGRQFSNSRSEMNVSTLELGDSALYLCASSFDGSNQPQHFGDGTRLSIL.

This chain uses TRBV12-3 or TRBV12-4 with TRBJ2-4; checking the TCRdb D call of TRBD1 is not possible without DNA. The CDR3 covers 15 residues. CDR3 sequence: CASSLPGRTKNIQYF.

The chain carries TRBV7-3 and TRBJ2-2; the D gene TCRdb calls, TRBD1, cannot be checked with no DNA. CDR1 is SGHTA and CDR2 is FQGTGA in the germline V gene. This CDR3 region has 13 residues. The CDR3 region is CASSLPGHGELFF. The full variable domain, its missing parts supplied by reference TRBV7-3 and TRBJ2-2, is GAGVSQTPSNKVTEKGKYVELRCDPISGHTALYWYRQSLGQGPEFLIYFQGTGAADDSGLPNDRFFAVRPEGSVSTLKIQRTERGDSAVYLCASSLPGHGELFFGEGSRLTVL.

The chain joins TRBV20-1 to TRBJ2-1; TCRdb lists TRBD2, though no DNA is available to test this call. Germline values: CDR1 DFQATT, CDR2 SNEGSKA (reference sequence). The CDR3 spans 14 residues. CDR3 in amino acids: CSASGTRGRNEQFF.

V and J are TRBV7-2 and TRBJ2-7; no DNA is available, so the TRBD1 call from TCRdb remains unchecked. The CDR3 spans 15 residues. From germline, CDR1 is SGHTA and CDR2 FQGNSA. The CDR3 loop reads CASRPFRTGRDEQYF. Variable domain in full (rest from reference TRBV7-2 and TRBJ2-7): GAGVSQSPSNKVTEKGKDVELRCDPISGHTALYWYRQSLGQGLEFLIYFQGNSAPDKSGLPSDRFSAERTGGSVSTLTIQRTQQEDSAVYLCASRPFRTGRDEQYFGPGTRLTVT.

The chain links TRBV5-1 to TRBJ2-1; with no DNA, the TCRdb D assignment of TRBD1 cannot be verified. The CDR3 spans 13 residues. Germline assignment: CDR1 SGHRS and CDR2 YFSETQ. The CDR3: CASGQGDFFEQFF.

The J gene is TRBJ2-2, the V gene TRBV6-5; absent DNA, TCRdb's TRBD2 call cannot be checked. The CDR3 has 16 amino acids. Germline V gene data show CDR1 as MNHEY and CDR2 as SVGAGI. The CDR3 sequence is CASSYKTGGGTGELFF.